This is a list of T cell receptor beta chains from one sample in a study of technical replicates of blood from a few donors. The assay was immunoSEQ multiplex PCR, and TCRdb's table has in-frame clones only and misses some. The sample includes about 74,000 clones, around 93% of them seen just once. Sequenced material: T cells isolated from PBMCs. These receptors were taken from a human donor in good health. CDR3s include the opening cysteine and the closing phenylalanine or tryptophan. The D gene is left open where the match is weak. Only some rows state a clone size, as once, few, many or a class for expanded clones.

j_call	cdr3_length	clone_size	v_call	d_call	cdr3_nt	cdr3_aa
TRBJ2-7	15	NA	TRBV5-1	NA	TGCGCCAGCAGCGTAGGACAGTCACCGCTCTACGAGCAGTACTTC	CASSVGQSPLYEQYF
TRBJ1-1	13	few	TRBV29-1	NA	TGCAGCGTTAAGTCGGCATCCGGGACTGAAGCTTTCTTT	CSVKSASGTEAFF
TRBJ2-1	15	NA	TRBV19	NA	TGTGCCAGTACCTGGGACTTTCGATCCTACAATGAGCAGTTCTTC	CASTWDFRSYNEQFF
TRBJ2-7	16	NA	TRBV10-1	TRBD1	TGCGCCAGCAGTGAGTCGACAGGGGGCCCTCCCTACGAGCAGTACTTC	CASSESTGGPPYEQYF
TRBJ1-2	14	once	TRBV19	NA	TGTGCCAGTAGTATAATACAGTTGAACTATGGCTACACCTTC	CASSIIQLNYGYTF
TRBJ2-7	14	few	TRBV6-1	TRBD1	TGTGCCAGCAGTGTGGGACAGGGAGACTACGAGCAGTACTTC	CASSVGQGDYEQYF
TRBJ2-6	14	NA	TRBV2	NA	TGTGCCAGCAGCGACAGGAATGGGGCCAACGTCCTGACTTTC	CASSDRNGANVLTF
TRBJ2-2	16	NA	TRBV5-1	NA	TGCGCCAGCAGCCCGGGGGTGAACCAGAACACCGGGGAGCTGTTTTTT	CASSPGVNQNTGELFF
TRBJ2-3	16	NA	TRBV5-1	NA	TGCGCCAGCAGCTTGGGCCAGGAGGTCTTCACAGATACGCAGTATTTT	CASSLGQEVFTDTQYF
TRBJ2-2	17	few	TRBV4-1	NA	TGCGCCAGCAGCCAACGCAGACACGTATCGACACCCGGGGAGCTGTTTTTT	CASSQRRHVSTPGELFF
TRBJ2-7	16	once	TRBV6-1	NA	TGTGCCAGCAGTGAATGGGGGTCGGGACTGACTTACGAGCAGTACTTC	CASSEWGSGLTYEQYF
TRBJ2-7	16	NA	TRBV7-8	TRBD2	TGTGCCAGCAGCTTAGGGTCTAGCGGGAGTATCTACGAGCAGTACTTC	CASSLGSSGSIYEQYF
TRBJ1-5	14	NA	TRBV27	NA	TGTGCCAGCAGTTTACAGGGAACCAATCAGCCCCAGCATTTT	CASSLQGTNQPQHF
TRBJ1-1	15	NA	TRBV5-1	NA	TGCGCCAGCTGTGAACAGGGAGGGGTGAACACTGAAGCTTTCTTT	CASCEQGGVNTEAFF
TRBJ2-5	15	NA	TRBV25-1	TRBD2	TGTGCCAGCAGTGAAGGGACTAGCGGGAAAGAGACCCAGTACTTC	CASSEGTSGKETQYF
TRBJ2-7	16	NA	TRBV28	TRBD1	TGTGCCAGCAGTTTTCAAGACAGGGGGCGCTGGTACGAGCAGTACTTC	CASSFQDRGRWYEQYF
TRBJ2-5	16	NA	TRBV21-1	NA	TGTGCCAGCAGCAGATACCCAGAGGGTGGGGGGGAGACCCAGTACTTC	CASSRYPEGGGETQYF
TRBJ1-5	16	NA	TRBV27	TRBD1	TGTGCCAGCAGTCCGCGGACAGGGGGAAAGCGGCAGCCCCAGCATTTT	CASSPRTGGKRQPQHF
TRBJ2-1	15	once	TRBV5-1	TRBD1	TGCGCCAGCAGCTTTCTCCCGGACAGGGCGAATGAGCAGTTCTTC	CASSFLPDRANEQFF
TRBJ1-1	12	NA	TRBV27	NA	TGTGCCAGCAGACTCGGAGAGGGTGGCGCTTTCTTT	CASRLGEGGAFF
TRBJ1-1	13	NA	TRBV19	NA	TGTGCCAGTAGTATTGGACAATCCTCTGAAGCTTTCTTT	CASSIGQSSEAFF
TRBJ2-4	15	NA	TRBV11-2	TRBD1	TGTGCCAGCAGCTTAGGCCGGGACAGTGGACACATTCAGTACTTC	CASSLGRDSGHIQYF
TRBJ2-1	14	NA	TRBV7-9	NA	TGTGCCAGCCTCAAAAGAGGGCTTTACAATGAGCAGTTCTTC	CASLKRGLYNEQFF
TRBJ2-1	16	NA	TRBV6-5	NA	TGTGCCAGCAGTTACTTCCGAGCGGGCTCCTACAATGAGCAGTTCTTC	CASSYFRAGSYNEQFF
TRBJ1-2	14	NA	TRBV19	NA	TGTGCCAGTACCCCATGGTCAGGGGCCTATGGCTACACCTTC	CASTPWSGAYGYTF